The 30 T cell receptor beta chains reported below all come from one sample, sequenced in a study of Graves' ophthalmopathy and Graves' hyperthyroidism. Amplification from RNA transcripts yielded the TCR beta CDR3 regions. Second-round multiplex PCR came after first-round RT-PCR with HTBI primers. TCRdb processed the multiplex PCR reads anew with MiXCR; each CDR3 protein has one entry. The sample consists of approximately 150,000 distinct CDR3 sequences, roughly two fifths of them appearing once. Sequenced input: peripheral blood. These receptors all stem from a man aged 25-45 years with Graves' ophthalmopathy.

In this sample, this clonotype turned up a few times. The chain employs TRBV12-3 or TRBV12-4 and TRBJ2-7; D is unclear. The CDR3 loop spans 13 amino acids. V was cut by 3 bases and J by 5 bases, with 11 bases left in between. DNA of the CDR3: TGTGCCAGCAGTTTCCTAGTAGACCACGAGCAGTACTTC. Residues: CASSFLVDHEQYF.

The chain has TRBV12-3 or TRBV12-4 and TRBJ2-5; tentative D call: TRBD1 (6 bases). CDR3 length: 15 amino acids. The V end was cut by 5 bases, the J end by 2 bases, with 15 bases between. The CDR3 spells CASSPRTERQETQYF. The CDR3 DNA sequence: TGTGCCAGCAGTCCCCGGACAGAGAGGCAAGAGACCCAGTACTTC.

This clonotype was counted between two and nine times. The chain links TRBV6-2 or TRBV6-3 to TRBJ2-7; 8 nucleotides agree with TRBD1. Germline assignment: CDR1 MNHEY and CDR2 SVGEGT. Losses at the gene ends were 5 bases for V and 4 bases for J; bases not matched to a gene: 7. The CDR3 covers 14 residues. The CDR3 sequence is CASSPGQGLYEQYF. The DNA of the CDR3 is TGTGCCAGCAGTCCAGGACAGGGTCTTTACGAGCAGTACTTC.

The chain couples TRBV12-3 or TRBV12-4 to TRBJ2-2; tentative D call: TRBD2 (7 bases). This CDR3 has 15 amino acids. V was cut by 7 bases and J by 1 base, with 13 bases left in between. CDR3 region: CASTGEGVNTGELFF. In nucleotides, the CDR3 is TGTGCCAGCACCGGGGAGGGGGTGAACACCGGGGAGCTGTTTTTT.

CDR3 amino acids: CASSPQGGGNQPQHF. The CDR3 DNA reads TGTGCCAGCAGCCCTCAAGGGGGCGGCAATCAGCCCCAGCATTTT. The rearrangement links TRBV7-2 to TRBJ1-5; 7 bases agree with TRBD1. Germline CDR1 reads SGHTA; CDR2 reads FQGNSA. Trimming cost V 5 bases and J 2 bases; bases outside gene matches: 6. The CDR3 is made up of 15 amino acids.

This clonotype appeared many times. The rearrangement joins TRBV7-2 to TRBJ2-7; maybe TRBD1 (5 bases). This CDR3 has 12 residues. Germline V gene lookup returns CDR1 SGHTA and CDR2 FQGNSA. V shed 5 bases and J shed 4 bases, with 9 bases lying between them. CDR3 bases: TGTGCCAGCAGCCAACAGGTTTACGAGCAGTACTTC. Translating it yields CASSQQVYEQYF.

This clonotype has more than one count but fewer than ten. The chain employs TRBV6-5 and TRBJ2-5, with 7 bases aligning to TRBD1. The CDR3 is made up of 14 amino acids. The germline gives CDR1 MNHEY, CDR2 SVGAGI. V shed 4 bases, J shed 5 bases, and the junction held 7 bases outside the gene matches. The CDR3 sequence is CASSSSTGTETQYF. The DNA of the CDR3 is TGTGCCAGCAGTTCCTCGACAGGGACGGAGACCCAGTACTTC.

V is TRBV6-5 and J is TRBJ1-2; D might be TRBD1 (6 bases). Germline V CDR1 and CDR2: MNHEY, SVGAGI. The V and J ends lost 4 bases and 4 bases respectively, with 16 bases between them. The length of the CDR3 is 15 residues. The CDR3 protein is CASSWALGAIYGYTF. CDR3 sequence (DNA): TGTGCCAGCAGTTGGGCCTTGGGGGCCATCTATGGCTACACCTTC.

This clonotype was seen many times. The CDR3 DNA follows: TGTGCCAGCAGGTCGAGCGGGGGGCCCAGCGAGCAGTACTTC. Protein: CASRSSGGPSEQYF. The chain is built from TRBV28 and TRBJ2-7; 9 bases align to TRBD2. This CDR3 has 14 residues. V shed 6 bases and J 6 bases; nucleotides not matched to a gene: 9. Germline CDR1 reads MDHEN; CDR2 reads SYDVKM.

At least ten counts were recorded for this clonotype. The chain uses TRBV18 and TRBJ2-7; possibly TRBD2 for D (6 bases). CDR3 length: 14 amino acids. V was clipped by 1 base and J by 7 bases, with 14 bases between them. Germline CDR1 reads KGHSH; CDR2 reads LQKENI. The CDR3 DNA sequence: TGTGCCAGCTCACCACAGCCCCGGGGGAGAGAGCAGTACTTC. Its protein product is CASSPQPRGREQYF.

The rearrangement joins TRBV28 to TRBJ2-7; the match to TRBD1 covers 7 bases. After removal of 7 bases from V and 2 bases from J, the junction contained 11 bases not matched to a gene. Germline CDR1 reads MDHEN; CDR2 reads SYDVKM. The CDR3 runs 15 residues. This CDR3 reads CASTLARQGAYEQYF. CDR3 coding DNA: TGTGCCAGCACCTTGGCCCGACAGGGCGCCTACGAGCAGTACTTC.

This clonotype was seen ten or more times. CDR3 sequence reads: CASRQTDRGRKAFF. In DNA form, the CDR3 reads TGTGCCAGCAGGCAGACGGACAGGGGGCGAAAAGCTTTCTTT. The chain is built from TRBV6-1 and TRBJ1-1; TRBD1 aligns across 11 bases. CDR1 and CDR2 (germline): MNHNS, SASEGT. The CDR3 consists of 14 residues. V lost 6 bases and J lost 9; bases outside the gene matches: 9.

This clonotype showed up many times. This sequence joins TRBV28 and TRBJ2-7; no definite D call. Trimming cost V 4 bases and J 4 bases, with 26 bases left between them. The CDR3 has 18 residues. Germline lookup yields CDR1 MDHEN and CDR2 SYDVKM. CDR3 region: CASSSETVYPGWGYEQYF. The CDR3, as DNA: TGTGCCAGCAGTTCGGAGACGGTATATCCCGGGTGGGGATACGAGCAGTACTTC.

This clonotype was seen many times. The V and J genes are TRBV28 and TRBJ1-1, with D possibly TRBD1 on 6 matching bases. V gave up 2 bases and J gave up 0 bases, with 10 bases separating them. CDR1 is MDHEN and CDR2 is SYDVKM in the germline V gene. CDR3 length equals 15 residues. This CDR3 is CASSLGGALNTEAFF. The DNA for the CDR3 is TGTGCCAGCAGTTTAGGGGGGGCCTTGAACACTGAAGCTTTCTTT.

This clonotype has only a few counts. The rearrangement joins TRBV6-1 to TRBJ1-2, with 7 bases fitting TRBD1. V was clipped by 5 bases and J by 6 bases; unmatched bases: 3. There are 12 residues in the CDR3. The V gene's germline CDR1 is MNHNS and CDR2 SASEGT. The CDR3 DNA is TGTGCCAGCAGTACAGACAGGGATGGCTACACCTTC. Its protein product is CASSTDRDGYTF.

The chain carries TRBV29-1 and TRBJ2-3, with D perhaps assigned TRBD1 or TRBD2 (5 bases each). The CDR3 totals 14 residues. Germline CDR1 SQVTM, CDR2 ANQGSEA. Trimming pared 3 bases from V and 2 bases from J, leaving 12 bases between. CDR3: CSVERGLPTDTQYF. The CDR3 DNA reads as TGCAGCGTTGAGAGGGGCCTCCCCACAGATACGCAGTATTTT.

This clonotype was seen ten or more times. The chain employs TRBV28 and TRBJ2-7; D is undetermined. Germline-derived CDR1 and CDR2 are MDHEN and SYDVKM. V was cut by 5 bases and J by 2 bases, with 13 bases left in between. This CDR3 spans 14 amino acids. The CDR3 DNA follows: TGTGCCAGCAGTATCTCGGCCGAAACCTACGAGCAGTACTTC. Its protein product is CASSISAETYEQYF.

V gene TRBV27 combines with J gene TRBJ2-7; 8 bases are a match to TRBD1. J lost 7 bases, V lost 2 bases, and 7 bases had no gene match. The CDR3 contains 14 residues. Germline assignment: CDR1 MNHEY and CDR2 SMNVEV (reference sequence). The CDR3 sequence: CASSLGTGSSEQYF. CDR3 DNA sequence: TGTGCCAGCAGTTTAGGGACAGGCTCGTCGGAGCAGTACTTC.

This clonotype has a count of ten or more. This chain connects TRBV24-1 to TRBJ2-2; 8 bases agree with TRBD1. The junction had 2 bases not matched to a gene; V was cut back by 5 bases and J by 1 base. The germline CDR1 and CDR2 sequences are KGHDR and SFDVKD. The CDR3 length is 15 residues. CDR3 nucleotides: TGTGCCACCAGTGGGGGACAGGAGAACACCGGGGAGCTGTTTTTT. Protein: CATSGGQENTGELFF.

This clonotype appeared many times. V gene TRBV12-3 or TRBV12-4 combines with J gene TRBJ2-5; 9 bases align to TRBD1. Trimming cost V 4 bases and J 5 bases; bases outside gene matches: 8. The CDR3 runs to 15 residues. CDR3 bases: TGTGCCAGCAGTTCAAACAGGGGGCGGTGGGAGACCCAGTACTTC. Encoded protein: CASSSNRGRWETQYF.

There are many counts of this clonotype. The chain links TRBV15 to TRBJ1-5; TRBD1 matches at 7 bases. CDR1 and CDR2 from the germline V gene are LNHNV and YYDKDF (reference sequence). Germline trimming cut 3 bases from V and 8 bases from J; bases unmatched to any gene: 10. There are 15 residues in the CDR3. The CDR3 protein is CATSSERDSLEPQHF. CDR3 coding DNA: TGTGCCACCAGCAGCGAACGGGACAGTTTAGAGCCCCAGCATTTT.

The V and J genes are TRBV20-1 and TRBJ2-7; D is unclear. CDR1 DFQATT and CDR2 SNEGSKA come from the germline V gene (reference sequence). The CDR3 is 13 amino acids. V lost 3 bases, J lost 0 bases, and 9 bases lay in between. CDR3 residues: CSASWRTSYEQYF. In DNA form, the CDR3 reads TGCAGTGCTAGCTGGCGGACCTCCTACGAGCAGTACTTC.

The genes are TRBV7-2 and TRBJ2-5; 7 bases agree with TRBD1. This CDR3 spans 14 amino acids. Germline CDR1 is SGHTA and CDR2 is FQGNSA. Losses at the gene ends were 3 bases for V and 4 bases for J; bases not matched to a gene: 5. The chain's CDR3 is CASSFPTGRETQYF. The CDR3 bases are TGTGCCAGCAGCTTTCCGACAGGGAGAGAGACCCAGTACTTC.

The gene calls are TRBV11-1 and TRBJ2-2; 7 bases match TRBD1. V shed 5 bases, J shed 0 bases, and the junction held 6 bases outside the gene matches. The CDR3 runs 16 residues. Germline V CDR1 and CDR2: SGHAT, FQDESV (reference sequence). The CDR3: CASSPRQGANTGELFF. The CDR3 DNA reads TGTGCCAGCAGCCCCAGACAGGGAGCGAACACCGGGGAGCTGTTTTTT. Supplemented by reference TRBV11-1 and TRBJ2-2, the full variable domain reads EAEVAQSPRYKITEKSQAVAFWCDPISGHATLYWYRQILGQGPELLVQFQDESVVDDSQLPKDRFSAERLKGVDSTLKIQPAELGDSAMYLCASSPRQGANTGELFFGEGSRLTVL.

This chain uses TRBV12-3 or TRBV12-4 with TRBJ1-1; D remains ambiguous. The CDR3 contains 14 residues. V lost 7 bases and J lost 1, with 13 bases in between. The CDR3 sequence is CASTPLGPNTEAFF. The CDR3 DNA sequence: TGTGCCAGCACTCCCTTGGGCCCGAACACTGAAGCTTTCTTT.

In the case of this clonotype: No conserved phenylalanine or tryptophan is present at the end of the CDR3, so a read error is the likely explanation. The rearrangement uses TRBV5-1 and TRBJ2-7; D tentatively fits TRBD1 or TRBD2 (5 bases each). The CDR3 spans 15 residues. Trimming removed 0 bases at V and 4 bases at J, with 14 bases between. CDR1 and CDR2 from the germline V gene are SGHRS and YFSETQ. CDR3 sequence reads: CASSLGAGREYEQYL. The CDR3, as DNA: TGCGCCAGCAGCTTGGGGGCAGGGAGAGAGTACGAGCAGTACTTA.

The chain carries TRBV28 and TRBJ2-7; 9 bases align to TRBD1. Germline-derived CDR1 and CDR2 are MDHEN and SYDVKM. The CDR3 totals 14 residues. J was trimmed by 3 bases and V by 5 bases; bases with no gene match: 5. The chain's CDR3 is CASSPSDRGYEQYF. In DNA, the CDR3 is TGTGCCAGCAGTCCCTCGGACAGGGGCTACGAGCAGTACTTC.

This clonotype was found many times. J is TRBJ1-5 and V is TRBV4-3; tentatively, D is TRBD1 (6 bases). The CDR3 spans 16 residues. Trimming cost V 0 bases and J 5 bases, with 14 bases left between them. Germline lookup yields CDR1 LGHNA and CDR2 YSLEER. CDR3 in DNA: TGCGCCAGCAGCCAAGAAATGGGGGCCGTGGATCAGCCCCAGCATTTT. This codes for CASSQEMGAVDQPQHF.

This clonotype was detected a few times. The rearrangement links TRBV6-1 to TRBJ2-4; D uncertain. CDR1 and CDR2 (germline): MNHNS, SASEGT. The CDR3 has 12 residues. Trimming removed 4 bases at V and 12 bases at J, with 13 bases between. The CDR3 coding sequence is TGTGCCAGCAGTGCCGTCCAATCGGATCAGTACTTC. As protein: CASSAVQSDQYF.

This clonotype was seen ten or more times. The chain has TRBV15 and TRBJ2-3; D call uncertain. The CDR3 length is 11 residues. V was clipped by 8 bases and J by 4 bases, with 7 bases between them. The germline CDR1 and CDR2 sequences are LNHNV and YYDKDF (reference sequence). The DNA of the CDR3 is TGTGCCACCTGGGCTCCAGATACGCAGTATTTT. It specifies CATWAPDTQYF.